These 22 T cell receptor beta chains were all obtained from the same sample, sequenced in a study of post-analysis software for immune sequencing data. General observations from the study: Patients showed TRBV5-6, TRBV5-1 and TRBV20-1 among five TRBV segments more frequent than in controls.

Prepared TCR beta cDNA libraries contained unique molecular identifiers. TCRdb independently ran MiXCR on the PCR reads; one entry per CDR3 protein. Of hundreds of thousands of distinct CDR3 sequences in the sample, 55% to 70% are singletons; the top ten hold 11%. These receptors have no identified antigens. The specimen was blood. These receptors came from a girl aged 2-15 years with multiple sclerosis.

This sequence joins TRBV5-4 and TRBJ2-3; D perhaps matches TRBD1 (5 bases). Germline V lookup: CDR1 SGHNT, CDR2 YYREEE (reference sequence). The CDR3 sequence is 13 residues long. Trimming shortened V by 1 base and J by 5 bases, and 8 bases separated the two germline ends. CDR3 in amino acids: CASSLRGRDTQYF. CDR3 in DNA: TGTGCCAGCAGCTTGAGGGGAAGAGATACGCAGTATTTT.

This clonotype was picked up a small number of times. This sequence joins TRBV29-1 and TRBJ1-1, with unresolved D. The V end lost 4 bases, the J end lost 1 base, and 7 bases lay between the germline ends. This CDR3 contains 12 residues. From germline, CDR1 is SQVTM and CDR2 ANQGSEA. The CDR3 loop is CSVVRGNTEAFF. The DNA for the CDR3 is TGCAGCGTTGTTCGGGGGAACACTGAAGCTTTCTTT.

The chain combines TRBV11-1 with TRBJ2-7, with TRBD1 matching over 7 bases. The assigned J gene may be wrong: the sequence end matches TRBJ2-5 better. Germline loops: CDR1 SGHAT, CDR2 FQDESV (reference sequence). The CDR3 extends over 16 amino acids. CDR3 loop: CASSFNEGAYGETQYF. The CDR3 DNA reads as TGTGCCAGCAGCTTTAACGAGGGGGCGTACGGTGAGACCCAGTACTTC.

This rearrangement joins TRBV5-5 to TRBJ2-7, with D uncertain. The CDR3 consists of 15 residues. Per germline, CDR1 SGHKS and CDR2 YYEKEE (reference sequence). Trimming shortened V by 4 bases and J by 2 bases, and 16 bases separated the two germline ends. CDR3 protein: CASSPVSRTPYEQYF. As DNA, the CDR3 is TGTGCCAGCAGCCCGGTTAGTAGAACTCCCTACGAGCAGTACTTC.

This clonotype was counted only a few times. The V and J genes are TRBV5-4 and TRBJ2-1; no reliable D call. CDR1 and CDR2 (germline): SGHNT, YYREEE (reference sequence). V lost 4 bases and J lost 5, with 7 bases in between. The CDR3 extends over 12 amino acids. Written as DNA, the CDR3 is TGTGCCAGCAGCGGAGAAAACAATGAGCAGTTCTTC. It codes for CASSGENNEQFF. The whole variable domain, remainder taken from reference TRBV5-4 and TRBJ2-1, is ETGVTQSPTHLIKTRGQQVTLRCSSQSGHNTVSWYQQALGQGPQFIFQYYREEENGRGNFPPRFSGLQFPNYSSELNVNALELDDSALYLCASSGENNEQFFGPGTRLTVL.

The CDR3 DNA reads as TGCAGCGTTGGGACAGCCCAAGAGACCCAGTACTTC. As protein: CSVGTAQETQYF. This chain links TRBV29-1 with TRBJ2-5; tentative D call: TRBD1 (6 bases). In germline, CDR1 is SQVTM, CDR2 ANQGSEA. The CDR3 covers 12 residues. V lost 4 bases, J lost 1 base, and 7 bases lay in between. Filled out from reference TRBV29-1 and TRBJ2-5, the complete variable domain reads SAVISQKPSRDICQRGTSLTIQCQVDSQVTMMFWYRQQPGQSLTLIATANQGSEATYESGFVIDKFPISRPNLTFSTLTVSNMSPEDSSIYLCSVGTAQETQYFGPGTRLLVL.

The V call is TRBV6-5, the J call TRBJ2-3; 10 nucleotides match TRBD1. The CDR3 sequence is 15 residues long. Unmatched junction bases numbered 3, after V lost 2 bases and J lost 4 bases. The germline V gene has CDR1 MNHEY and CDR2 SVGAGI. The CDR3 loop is CASSYTGQGADTQYF. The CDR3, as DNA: TGTGCCAGCAGTTACACCGGACAGGGGGCAGATACGCAGTATTTT.

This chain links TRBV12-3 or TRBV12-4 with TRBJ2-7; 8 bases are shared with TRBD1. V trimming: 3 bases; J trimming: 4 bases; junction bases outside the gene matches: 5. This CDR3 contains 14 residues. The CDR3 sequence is CASSFHQGAYEQYF. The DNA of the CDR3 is TGTGCCAGCAGTTTTCATCAGGGGGCTTACGAGCAGTACTTC.

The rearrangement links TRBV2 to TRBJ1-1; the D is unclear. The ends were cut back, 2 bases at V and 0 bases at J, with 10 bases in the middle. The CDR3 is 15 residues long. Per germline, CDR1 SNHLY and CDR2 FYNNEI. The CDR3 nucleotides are TGTGCCAGCAGTGAACGGGGATCCATGAACACTGAAGCTTTCTTT. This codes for CASSERGSMNTEAFF.

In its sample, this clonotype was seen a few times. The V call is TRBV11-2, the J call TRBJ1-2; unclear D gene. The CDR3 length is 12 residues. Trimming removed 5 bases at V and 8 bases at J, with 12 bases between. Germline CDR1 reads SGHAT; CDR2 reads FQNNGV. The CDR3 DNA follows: TGTGCCAGCAGCCTTCCGGCCCGGGGCTACACCTTC. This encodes CASSLPARGYTF.

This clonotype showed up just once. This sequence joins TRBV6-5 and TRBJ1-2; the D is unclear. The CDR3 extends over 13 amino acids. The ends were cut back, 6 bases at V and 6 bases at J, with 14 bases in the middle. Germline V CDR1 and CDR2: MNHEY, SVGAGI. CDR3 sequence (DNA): TGTGCCAGCAGAGGAATCCCCGGGGATGGCTACACCTTC. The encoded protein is CASRGIPGDGYTF.

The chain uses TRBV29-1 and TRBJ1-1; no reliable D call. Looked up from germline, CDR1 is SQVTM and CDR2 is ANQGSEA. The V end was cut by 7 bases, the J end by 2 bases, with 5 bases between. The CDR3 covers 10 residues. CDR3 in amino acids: CSAKNTEAFF. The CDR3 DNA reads TGCAGCGCTAAAAACACTGAAGCTTTCTTT.

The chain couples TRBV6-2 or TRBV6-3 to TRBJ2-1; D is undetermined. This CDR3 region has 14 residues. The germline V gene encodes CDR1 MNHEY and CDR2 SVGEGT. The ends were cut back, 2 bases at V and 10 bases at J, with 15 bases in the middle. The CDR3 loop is CASSYDPRRVEQFF. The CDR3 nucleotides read TGTGCCAGCAGTTACGACCCACGAAGGGTGGAGCAGTTCTTC.

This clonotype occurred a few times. The CDR3 sequence is CASSDRTVNTEAFF. The CDR3 nucleotides are TGTGCCAGCAGCGACCGGACGGTGAACACTGAAGCTTTCTTT. This sequence joins TRBV9 and TRBJ1-1; unclear D gene. Trimming removed 3 bases from V and 0 bases from J, with 9 bases in between. The CDR3 spans 14 residues. The germline gives CDR1 SGDLS, CDR2 YYNGEE. The full variable domain, rest sourced from reference TRBV9 and TRBJ1-1, is DSGVTQTPKHLITATGQRVTLRCSPRSGDLSVYWYQQSLDQGLQFLIQYYNGEERAKGNILERFSAQQFPDLHSELNLSSLELGDSALYFCASSDRTVNTEAFFGQGTRLTVV.

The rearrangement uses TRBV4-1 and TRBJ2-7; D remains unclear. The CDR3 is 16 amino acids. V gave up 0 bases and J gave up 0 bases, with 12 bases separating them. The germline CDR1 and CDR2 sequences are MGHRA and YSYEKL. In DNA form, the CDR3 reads TGCGCCAGCAGCCAAGAGCCTGAGTTTAGCTCCTACGAGCAGTACTTC. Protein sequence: CASSQEPEFSSYEQYF.

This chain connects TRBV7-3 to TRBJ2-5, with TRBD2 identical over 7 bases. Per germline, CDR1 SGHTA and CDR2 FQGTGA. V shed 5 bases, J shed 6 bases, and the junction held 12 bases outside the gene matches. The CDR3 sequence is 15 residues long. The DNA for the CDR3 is TGTGCCAGCAGCCAAGCACCGGGGGAGGGAAAGACCCAGTACTTC. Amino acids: CASSQAPGEGKTQYF.

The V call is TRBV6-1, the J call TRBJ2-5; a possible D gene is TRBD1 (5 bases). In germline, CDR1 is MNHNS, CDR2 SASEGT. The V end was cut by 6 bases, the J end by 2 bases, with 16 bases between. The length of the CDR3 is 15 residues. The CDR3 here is CASSPKTVAQETQYF. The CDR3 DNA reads TGTGCCAGCAGCCCTAAGACAGTGGCACAAGAGACCCAGTACTTC.

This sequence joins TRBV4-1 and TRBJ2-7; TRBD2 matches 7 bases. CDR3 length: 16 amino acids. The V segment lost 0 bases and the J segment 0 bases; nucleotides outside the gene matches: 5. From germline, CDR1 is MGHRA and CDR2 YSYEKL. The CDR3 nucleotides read TGCGCCAGCAGCCAAGAGGTAGCGGGCCTCTCCTACGAGCAGTACTTC. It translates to CASSQEVAGLSYEQYF.

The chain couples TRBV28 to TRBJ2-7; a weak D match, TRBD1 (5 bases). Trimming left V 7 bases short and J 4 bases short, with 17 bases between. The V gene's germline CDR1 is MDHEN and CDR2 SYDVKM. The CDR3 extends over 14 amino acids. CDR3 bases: TGTGCCAGCATCGATGGGGCCGAGGCATACGAGCAGTACTTC. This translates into CASIDGAEAYEQYF.

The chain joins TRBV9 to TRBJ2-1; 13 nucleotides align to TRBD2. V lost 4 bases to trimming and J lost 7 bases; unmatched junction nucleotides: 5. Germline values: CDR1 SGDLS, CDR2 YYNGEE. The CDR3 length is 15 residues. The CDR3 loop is CASSPGTSGINEQFF. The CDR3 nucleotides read TGTGCCAGCAGCCCAGGGACTAGCGGGATTAATGAGCAGTTCTTC.

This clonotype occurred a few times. For the CDR3, the DNA is TGTGCCAGCAGTTTGGACAGGGGCGCCCCTAATTCACCCCTCCACTTT. Amino acids: CASSLDRGAPNSPLHF. V gene TRBV12-3 or TRBV12-4 combines with J gene TRBJ1-6; 9 nucleotides line up with TRBD1. With 3 bases clipped from V and 6 bases from J, the junction kept 6 bases outside the gene matches. The CDR3 runs to 16 residues.

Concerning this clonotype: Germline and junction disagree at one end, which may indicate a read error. The CDR3 loop reads CAGSLSRGRGTGELFF. The CDR3, as DNA: TGTGCCGGCAGTTTATCCAGGGGCCGAGGCACCGGGGAGCTGTTTTTT. This chain connects TRBV12-3 or TRBV12-4 to TRBJ2-2, with D possibly being TRBD1 (6 bases). This CDR3 comprises 16 residues.